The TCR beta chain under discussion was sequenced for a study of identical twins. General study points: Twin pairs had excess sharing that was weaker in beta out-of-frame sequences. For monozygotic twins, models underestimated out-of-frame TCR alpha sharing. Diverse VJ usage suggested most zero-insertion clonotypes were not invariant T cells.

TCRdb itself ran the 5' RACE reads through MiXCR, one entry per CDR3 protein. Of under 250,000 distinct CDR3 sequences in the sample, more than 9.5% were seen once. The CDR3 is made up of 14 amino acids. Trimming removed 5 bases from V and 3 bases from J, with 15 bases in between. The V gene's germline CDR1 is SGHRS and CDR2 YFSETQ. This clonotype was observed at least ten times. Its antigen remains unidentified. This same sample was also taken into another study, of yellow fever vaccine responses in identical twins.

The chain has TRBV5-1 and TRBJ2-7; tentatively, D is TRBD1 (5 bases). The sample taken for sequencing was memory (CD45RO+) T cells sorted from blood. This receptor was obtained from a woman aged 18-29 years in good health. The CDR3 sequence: CASSSMDTRYEQYF. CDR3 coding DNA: TGCGCCAGCAGTTCGATGGACACTCGCTACGAGCAGTACTTC.